This TCR beta chain was recovered during a study of CD8+ T cells in alopecia areata. General study results and limits: While tofacitinib was given, many expanded lesional clones persisted in scalp and blood. Normal skin contains resident alphabeta T cells, and these are also sequenced in scalp samples. Whereas mice showed it more clearly, TCR sharing across patients was murkier, possibly because of HLA.

The sample holds a few counts of this clone. The antigen remains undetermined. The CDR3 runs to 13 residues. Germline V gene lookup returns CDR1 SQVTM and CDR2 ANQGSEA. V was cut by 0 bases and J by 6 bases, with 12 bases left in between. Extracted from the samples, RNA was reverse transcribed into cDNA to serve as the sequencing template. Here immunoSEQ multiplex PCR was the method, and the copy in TCRdb shows in-frame clones only, minus some. In the table there are over 80,000 clones, 40% to 50% of which are singletons. Treatment meaning: oral pan-JAK inhibitor, 5-10 mg twice daily. Alopecia areata patients provided lesional scalp punch biopsies and peripheral blood, both collected for the study.

This sequence was found in a human donor with alopecia areata. The chain recombines TRBV29-1 with TRBJ2-7; D is perhaps TRBD2 (6 bases). This sample comprised CD8+ T cells sorted from blood, obtained at week 24, from a patient treated with tofacitinib. The CDR3 here is CSVEEGTSVEQYF. The CDR3 DNA sequence: TGCAGCGTTGAAGAGGGGACTTCTGTCGAGCAGTACTTC.